These T cell receptor beta chains were read from a single sample in a study of cytomegalovirus exposure and HLA in healthy donors. Profiling relied on immunoSEQ multiplex PCR, and the TCRdb table lists in-frame clones only, not all of them. The sample includes some 70,000 clones, around four fifths seen only once; the top ten take roughly 5%. Sequenced: PBMCs. Receptors originate from a male donor in good health and CMV-seropositive. The CDR3 runs from the conserved cysteine through the conserved F or W. Each record gives: V gene, D gene, J gene, clone size, CDR3 protein, CDR3 DNA. A D gene is named only where the DNA matches it firmly. A clone size is listed for some rows: how often the clone was seen (once, few, many), or a class if it is expanded.

v_gene: TRBV4-1
d_gene: NA
j_gene: TRBJ2-7
abundance: NA
CDR3aa: CASSPGTRGLTYEQYF
CDR3nt: TGCGCCAGCAGTCCCGGGACGCGGGGACTTACCTACGAGCAGTACTTC

v_gene: TRBV5-4
d_gene: NA
j_gene: TRBJ1-4
abundance: few
CDR3aa: CASSLIGGPNEKLFF
CDR3nt: TGTGCCAGCAGCTTGATTGGTGGGCCTAATGAAAAACTGTTTTTT

v_gene: TRBV5-1
d_gene: TRBD2
j_gene: TRBJ2-3
abundance: NA
CDR3aa: CASSLVSGGNTQYF
CDR3nt: TGCGCCAGCAGCTTGGTCAGCGGGGGGAATACGCAGTATTTT

v_gene: TRBV7-9
d_gene: NA
j_gene: TRBJ2-4
abundance: NA
CDR3aa: CASSLVWRGQNIQYF
CDR3nt: TGTGCCAGCAGCTTAGTCTGGAGGGGGCAGAACATTCAGTACTTC

v_gene: TRBV7-9
d_gene: TRBD1
j_gene: TRBJ1-2
abundance: NA
CDR3aa: CASSLDTGTGVDGYTF
CDR3nt: TGTGCCAGCAGCTTAGACACTGGGACAGGGGTGGACGGCTACACCTTC

v_gene: TRBV6-1
d_gene: TRBD1
j_gene: TRBJ1-1
abundance: few
CDR3aa: CANPGGGHSTEAFF
CDR3nt: TGTGCCAACCCAGGAGGGGGCCATAGCACTGAAGCTTTCTTT

v_gene: TRBV25-1
d_gene: NA
j_gene: TRBJ2-7
abundance: NA
CDR3aa: CASSELLDKEPYEQYF
CDR3nt: TGTGCCAGCAGCGAATTGCTGGACAAGGAGCCCTACGAGCAGTACTTC

v_gene: TRBV29-1
d_gene: NA
j_gene: TRBJ1-2
abundance: NA
CDR3aa: CSVEGDGGYTF
CDR3nt: TGCAGCGTTGAGGGAGATGGTGGCTACACCTTC

v_gene: TRBV19
d_gene: NA
j_gene: TRBJ1-2
abundance: NA
CDR3aa: CASSRSQRADYGYTF
CDR3nt: TGTGCCAGTAGTCGTTCGCAGAGGGCAGACTATGGCTACACCTTC

v_gene: TRBV7-9
d_gene: NA
j_gene: TRBJ1-5
abundance: NA
CDR3aa: CASSYGDSNQPQHF
CDR3nt: TGTGCCAGCAGCTACGGGGATAGCAATCAGCCCCAGCATTTT

v_gene: TRBV13
d_gene: NA
j_gene: TRBJ2-2
abundance: NA
CDR3aa: CASSSRQYVNTGELFF
CDR3nt: TGTGCCAGCAGCAGTAGACAGTACGTCAACACCGGGGAGCTGTTTTTT

v_gene: TRBV7-2
d_gene: TRBD2
j_gene: TRBJ2-3
abundance: NA
CDR3aa: CASSKRTSGSYDTQYF
CDR3nt: TGTGCCAGCAGCAAAAGGACTAGCGGGTCATACGATACGCAGTATTTT

v_gene: TRBV11-2
d_gene: NA
j_gene: TRBJ1-3
abundance: NA
CDR3aa: CASSLSSGWGNTIYF
CDR3nt: TGTGCCAGCAGCTTATCTTCGGGGTGGGGAAACACCATATATTTT

v_gene: TRBV19
d_gene: NA
j_gene: TRBJ1-3
abundance: NA
CDR3aa: CASLRTGRSGNTIYF
CDR3nt: TGTGCCAGCCTTAGAACGGGAAGGTCTGGAAACACCATATATTTT

v_gene: TRBV6-5
d_gene: TRBD1
j_gene: TRBJ1-6
abundance: NA
CDR3aa: CASSYSGTGGRSPLHF
CDR3nt: TGTGCCAGCAGTTACTCCGGGACAGGGGGCCGTTCACCCCTCCACTTT

v_gene: TRBV4-1
d_gene: TRBD2
j_gene: TRBJ2-3
abundance: NA
CDR3aa: CASSRGLADTQYF
CDR3nt: TGCGCCAGCAGCCGGGGACTAGCAGATACGCAGTATTTT

v_gene: TRBV5-1
d_gene: NA
j_gene: TRBJ2-7
abundance: NA
CDR3aa: CASSLAGRAMGAEQYF
CDR3nt: TGCGCCAGCAGCTTGGCCGGAAGGGCTATGGGAGCCGAGCAGTACTTC

v_gene: TRBV9
d_gene: NA
j_gene: TRBJ2-3
abundance: NA
CDR3aa: CASSPRWEGGADTQYF
CDR3nt: TGTGCCAGCAGCCCCCGGTGGGAAGGGGGGGCTGATACGCAGTATTTT

v_gene: TRBV6-1
d_gene: NA
j_gene: TRBJ2-1
abundance: NA
CDR3aa: CASSGYDSTYNEQFF
CDR3nt: TGTGCCAGCAGTGGTTATGACAGCACCTACAATGAGCAGTTCTTC

v_gene: TRBV5-6
d_gene: TRBD1
j_gene: TRBJ1-2
abundance: NA
CDR3aa: CASSFQGLGQDGYTF
CDR3nt: TGTGCCAGCAGCTTCCAGGGACTAGGACAGGATGGCTACACCTTC

v_gene: TRBV7-3
d_gene: TRBD1
j_gene: TRBJ2-7
abundance: NA
CDR3aa: CASSLNRQGDYEQYF
CDR3nt: TGTGCCAGCAGCCTAAATAGACAGGGGGACTACGAGCAGTACTTC

v_gene: TRBV5-1
d_gene: TRBD2
j_gene: TRBJ2-7
abundance: NA
CDR3aa: CASAEPGLPSDEQYF
CDR3nt: TGCGCCAGCGCCGAACCGGGACTACCATCTGACGAGCAGTACTTC

v_gene: TRBV7-8
d_gene: NA
j_gene: TRBJ2-5
abundance: NA
CDR3aa: CASSLLRTVKYQETQYF
CDR3nt: TGTGCCAGCAGCCTATTACGGACAGTAAAGTACCAAGAGACCCAGTACTTC

v_gene: TRBV19
d_gene: TRBD2
j_gene: TRBJ2-5
abundance: NA
CDR3aa: CASSMKRGTETQYF
CDR3nt: TGTGCCAGTAGTATGAAGCGGGGGACGGAGACCCAGTACTTC

v_gene: TRBV7-2
d_gene: TRBD1
j_gene: TRBJ1-4
abundance: NA
CDR3aa: CASREMGQGGEKLFF
CDR3nt: TGTGCCAGCAGGGAGATGGGACAGGGAGGAGAAAAACTGTTTTTT

v_gene: TRBV7-9
d_gene: NA
j_gene: TRBJ1-2
abundance: few
CDR3aa: CASSLDTTGYGYTF
CDR3nt: TGTGCCAGCAGCTTAGATACAACAGGTTATGGCTACACCTTC

v_gene: TRBV7-2
d_gene: NA
j_gene: TRBJ2-7
abundance: NA
CDR3aa: CASSSRGWGGEQYF
CDR3nt: TGTGCCAGCAGCTCCCGGGGGTGGGGCGGGGAGCAGTACTTC

v_gene: TRBV6-5
d_gene: NA
j_gene: TRBJ1-2
abundance: NA
CDR3aa: CASSLDAWTEGYTF
CDR3nt: TGTGCCAGCAGCCTGGATGCATGGACTGAGGGCTACACCTTC

v_gene: TRBV5-1
d_gene: TRBD2
j_gene: TRBJ2-3
abundance: NA
CDR3aa: CASSLGTSGETDTQYF
CDR3nt: TGCGCCAGCAGCTTGGGTACTAGCGGGGAGACAGATACGCAGTATTTT

v_gene: TRBV5-4
d_gene: TRBD1
j_gene: TRBJ2-3
abundance: NA
CDR3aa: CASSYGQENTDTQYF
CDR3nt: TGTGCCAGCAGCTACGGACAGGAGAACACAGATACGCAGTATTTT

v_gene: TRBV30
d_gene: NA
j_gene: TRBJ2-3
abundance: NA
CDR3aa: CAWSVLLVDTQYF
CDR3nt: TGTGCCTGGAGTGTACTATTGGTGGATACGCAGTATTTT

v_gene: TRBV4-3
d_gene: NA
j_gene: TRBJ2-1
abundance: NA
CDR3aa: CASSQDPGSYNEQFF
CDR3nt: TGCGCCAGCAGCCAAGATCCCGGGTCTTACAATGAGCAGTTCTTC

v_gene: TRBV6-1
d_gene: NA
j_gene: TRBJ1-1
abundance: NA
CDR3aa: CASSAITSGHMNTEAFF
CDR3nt: TGTGCCAGCAGTGCTATTACCTCGGGACACATGAACACTGAAGCTTTCTTT

v_gene: TRBV7-3
d_gene: NA
j_gene: TRBJ1-1
abundance: few
CDR3aa: CASSMGAGVTFF
CDR3nt: TGTGCCAGCTCCATGGGGGCGGGAGTGACTTTCTTT

v_gene: TRBV7-2
d_gene: TRBD2
j_gene: TRBJ2-7
abundance: few
CDR3aa: CASSARLAGPYAQYF
CDR3nt: TGTGCCAGCAGCGCAAGACTAGCGGGACCCTACGCGCAGTACTTC

v_gene: TRBV4-1
d_gene: TRBD1
j_gene: TRBJ2-7
abundance: NA
CDR3aa: CASSQDRGQGVYEQYF
CDR3nt: TGCGCCAGCAGCCAAGATCGAGGACAGGGGGTGTACGAGCAGTACTTC

v_gene: TRBV5-1
d_gene: NA
j_gene: TRBJ2-3
abundance: NA
CDR3aa: CASSDYQPQVDTQYF
CDR3nt: TGCGCCAGCAGCGACTACCAGCCTCAGGTGGATACGCAGTATTTT

v_gene: TRBV2
d_gene: TRBD1
j_gene: TRBJ1-2
abundance: NA
CDR3aa: CASSAWDRGLSGYTF
CDR3nt: TGTGCCAGCAGTGCCTGGGACAGGGGGCTGAGTGGCTACACCTTC